Reported below is one T cell receptor (beta chain). The sample is drawn from a study of cytomegalovirus exposure and HLA in healthy donors. Use of 60 Vbeta and 13 Jbeta primers characterized the PCR. The table came from immunoSEQ multiplex PCR; TCRdb's copy has only in-frame clones and leaves some out. The data hold more than 95,000 clones, with over 80% observed a single time. V was pared by 4 bases and J by 5 bases, with 17 bases between. CDR3 length: 14 amino acids. Germline loops: CDR1 SQVTM, CDR2 ANQGSEA. The TCR comes from a man under 40 in good health and CMV-seropositive. Material for sequencing was PBMCs. This chain uses TRBV29-1 with TRBJ1-1; D unresolved. CDR3 sequence: CSVVSGSRETEAFF. In nucleotides, the CDR3 is TGCAGCGTTGTATCTGGGTCTAGAGAAACTGAAGCTTTCTTT.